This T cell receptor (beta chain) was obtained from a study of cytomegalovirus exposure and HLA in healthy donors (dated by TCRdb to the late 2010s). The study in broad terms: The 670 or so repertoires of the first cohort and the approximately 130 validation repertoires were produced on the same platform, according to a later analysis. To predict cytomegalovirus infection status, the study combined high-throughput TCR immunosequencing, statistical association of individual TCRs with disease status, and machine learning. In addition to the first cohort of 666 subjects, a separate validation cohort of 120 different subjects was used. The study aimed to test whether signatures of past pathogen exposure could be identified by cataloging public T cell receptors.

The donors were included in the validation cohort of over a hundred subjects, a group kept apart from the roughly 670-subject first cohort. Libraries were constructed by the immunoSEQ multiplex PCR assay. For the original study's pipeline: To diagnose cytomegalovirus status from the catalog of TCR beta chain sequences, a statistical classification framework was built. The table was pulled from immuneACCESS by TCRdb, which kept in-frame rearrangements only. Such tables lose some clones; where checked, under half of the loss comes from unresolved V genes, and the rest has no known cause. For V, J and clone size, that table is used; D and trimming come from the DNA. Here the sample has 150,000 to 200,000 clones; around 90% occur a single time. The top ten constitute approximately 2.9% of the sample. Concerning this clone itself: Its antigen is currently not known. Base qualities were left out, and no much larger clone turns up one base away.

What the authors observed across the whole study: A later analysis lacked HLA typing for the validation cohort, so it scored co-occurrence in that cohort across all 110 or so repertoires. Across donors, most TCR sequences were observed very rarely, whereas some public TCRs were present in many individuals. The study gave a list of roughly 150 TCR beta chains associated with cytomegalovirus. A few of the identified cytomegalovirus-associated TCR beta chains were confirmed in vitro to be specific for cytomegalovirus antigens. A later analysis found that TCRs clustered in the first cohort also tended to co-occur in the roughly 110 validation repertoires, with approximately 94% of cluster scores above 0. The authors suggested that the approach could potentially be extended to other disease states and immunological phenotypes. In both the original and validation cohorts, the classifier was reported to diagnose cytomegalovirus status with high specificity and sensitivity.

The receptor's source is a woman between 18 and 30 years old in good health and CMV-seropositive. Sequenced: PBMCs.

The bases read TGTGCCAGTAGACCTCTAGCCGCCGCAGATACGCAGTATTTT. It specifies CASRPLAAADTQYF. The V and J segments used are TRBV19 and TRBJ2-3; a weak D assignment points to TRBD2 (5 bases agree). Via the germline V gene (reference sequence), CDR1 is LNHDA and CDR2 SQIVND. At the junction V is shortened by 6 bases and J by 4 bases, with 14 bases in between. Inclusive of the bounding cysteine and phenylalanine, the CDR3 is 14 residues long. The retained sequence is limited to the CDR3, 42 bases, with the frame set at the first base.